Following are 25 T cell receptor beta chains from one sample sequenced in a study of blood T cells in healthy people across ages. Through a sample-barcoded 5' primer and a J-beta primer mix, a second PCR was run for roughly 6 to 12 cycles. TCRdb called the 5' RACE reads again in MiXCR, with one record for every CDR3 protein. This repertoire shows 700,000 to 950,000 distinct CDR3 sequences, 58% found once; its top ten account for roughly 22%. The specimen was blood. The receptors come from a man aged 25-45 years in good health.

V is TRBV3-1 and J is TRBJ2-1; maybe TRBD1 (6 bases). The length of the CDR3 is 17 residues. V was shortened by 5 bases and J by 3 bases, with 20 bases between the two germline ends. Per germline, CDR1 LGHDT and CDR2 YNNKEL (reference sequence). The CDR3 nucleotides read TGTGCCAGCAGCTTGCGGAGAGGGGCAGGGGTCTACAATGAGCAGTTCTTC. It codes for CASSLRRGAGVYNEQFF.

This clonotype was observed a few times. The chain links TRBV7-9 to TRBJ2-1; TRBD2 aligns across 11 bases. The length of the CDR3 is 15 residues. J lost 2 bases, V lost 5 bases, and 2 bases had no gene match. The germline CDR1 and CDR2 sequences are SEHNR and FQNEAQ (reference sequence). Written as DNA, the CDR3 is TGTGCCAGCAGCGCTAGCGGGAGGCCCTACAATGAGCAGTTCTTC. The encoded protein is CASSASGRPYNEQFF.

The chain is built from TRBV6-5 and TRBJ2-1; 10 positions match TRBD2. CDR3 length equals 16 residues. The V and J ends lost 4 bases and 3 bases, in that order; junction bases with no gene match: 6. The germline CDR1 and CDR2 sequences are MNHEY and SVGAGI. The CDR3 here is CASSLLAGWNYNEQFF. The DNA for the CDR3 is TGTGCCAGCAGTTTACTAGCGGGATGGAACTACAATGAGCAGTTCTTC.

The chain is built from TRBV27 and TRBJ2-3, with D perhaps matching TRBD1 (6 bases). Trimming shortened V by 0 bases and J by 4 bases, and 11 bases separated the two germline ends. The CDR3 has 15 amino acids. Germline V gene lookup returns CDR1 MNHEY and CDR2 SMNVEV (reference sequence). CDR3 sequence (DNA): TGTGCCAGCAGTTTATCCGGGACATGGTCAGATACGCAGTATTTT. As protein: CASSLSGTWSDTQYF.

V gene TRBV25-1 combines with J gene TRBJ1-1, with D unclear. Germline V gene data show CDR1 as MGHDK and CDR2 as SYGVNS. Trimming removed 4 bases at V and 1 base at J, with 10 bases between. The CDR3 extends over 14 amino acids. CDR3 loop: CASSGAGGNTEAFF. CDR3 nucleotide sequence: TGTGCCAGCAGTGGGGCGGGCGGGAACACTGAAGCTTTCTTT.

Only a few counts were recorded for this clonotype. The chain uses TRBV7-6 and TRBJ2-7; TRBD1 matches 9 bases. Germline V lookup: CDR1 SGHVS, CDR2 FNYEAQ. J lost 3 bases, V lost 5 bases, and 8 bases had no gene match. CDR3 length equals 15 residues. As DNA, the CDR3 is TGTGCCAGCAGCCCCGGGACAGGGCTTAACTACGAGCAGTACTTC. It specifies CASSPGTGLNYEQYF.

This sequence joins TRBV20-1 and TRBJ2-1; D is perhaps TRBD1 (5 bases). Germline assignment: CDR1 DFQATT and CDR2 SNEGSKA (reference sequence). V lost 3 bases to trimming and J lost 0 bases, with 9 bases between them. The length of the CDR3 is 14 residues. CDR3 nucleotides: TGCAGTGCTAGGAGACAGAGCTCCTACAATGAGCAGTTCTTC. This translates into CSARRQSSYNEQFF.

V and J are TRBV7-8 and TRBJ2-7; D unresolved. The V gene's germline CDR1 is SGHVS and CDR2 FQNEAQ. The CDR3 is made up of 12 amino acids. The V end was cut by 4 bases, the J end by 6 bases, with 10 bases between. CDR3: CASSSRVGEQYF. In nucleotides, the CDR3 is TGTGCCAGCAGCTCAAGGGTAGGCGAGCAGTACTTC.

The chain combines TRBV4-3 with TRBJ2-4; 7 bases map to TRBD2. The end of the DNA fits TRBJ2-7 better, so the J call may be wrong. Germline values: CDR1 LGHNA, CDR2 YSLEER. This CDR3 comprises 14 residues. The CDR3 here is CARRAGETLYEQYF. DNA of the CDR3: TGCGCCAGGAGGGCGGGAGAAACTTTATACGAGCAGTACTTC.

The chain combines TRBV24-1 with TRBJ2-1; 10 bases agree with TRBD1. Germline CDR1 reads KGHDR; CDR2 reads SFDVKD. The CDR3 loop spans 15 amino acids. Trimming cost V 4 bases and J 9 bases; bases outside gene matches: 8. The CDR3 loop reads CATSESGTGVFEQFF. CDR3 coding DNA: TGTGCCACCAGTGAATCCGGGACAGGGGTTTTTGAGCAGTTCTTC.

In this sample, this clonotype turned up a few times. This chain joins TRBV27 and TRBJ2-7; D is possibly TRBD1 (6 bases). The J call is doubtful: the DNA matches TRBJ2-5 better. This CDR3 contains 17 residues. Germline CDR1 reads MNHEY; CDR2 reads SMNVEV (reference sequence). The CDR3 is CASSLSSSDSPKETQYF. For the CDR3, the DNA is TGTGCCAGCAGTTTGTCCTCCTCGGACAGCCCCAAAGAGACCCAGTACTTC.

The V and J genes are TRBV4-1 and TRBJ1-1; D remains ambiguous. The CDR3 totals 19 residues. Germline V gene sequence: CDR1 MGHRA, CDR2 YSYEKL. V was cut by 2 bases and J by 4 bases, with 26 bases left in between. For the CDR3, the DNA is TGCGCCAGCAGCCAACATCCCCTTGACGAGGGCAAAATACGCACTGAAGCTTTCTTT. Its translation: CASSQHPLDEGKIRTEAFF.

The CDR3 loop is CSASSQIVGETQYF. The CDR3 DNA follows: TGCAGTGCTAGTTCCCAAATAGTGGGGGAGACCCAGTACTTC. The chain recombines TRBV20-1 with TRBJ2-5; D uncertain. V was pared by 3 bases and J by 5 bases, with 16 bases between. Germline V CDR1 and CDR2: DFQATT, SNEGSKA (reference sequence). The CDR3 runs 14 residues.

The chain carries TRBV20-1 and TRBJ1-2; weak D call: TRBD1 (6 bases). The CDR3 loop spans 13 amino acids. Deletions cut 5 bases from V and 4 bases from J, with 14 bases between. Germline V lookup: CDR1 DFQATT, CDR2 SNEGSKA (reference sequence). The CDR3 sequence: CSAQDRLAYGYTF. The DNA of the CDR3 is TGCAGTGCTCAAGACAGGCTTGCCTATGGCTACACCTTC.

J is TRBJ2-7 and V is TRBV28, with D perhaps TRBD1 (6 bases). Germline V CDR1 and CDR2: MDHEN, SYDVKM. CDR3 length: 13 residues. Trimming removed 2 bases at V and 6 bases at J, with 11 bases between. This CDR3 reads CASSLQGIREQYF. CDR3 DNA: TGTGCCAGCAGTTTACAGGGGATTCGCGAGCAGTACTTC.

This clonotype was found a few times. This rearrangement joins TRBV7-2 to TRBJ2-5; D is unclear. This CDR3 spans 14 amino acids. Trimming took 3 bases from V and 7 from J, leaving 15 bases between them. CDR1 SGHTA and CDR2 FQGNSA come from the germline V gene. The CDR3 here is CASSFTPGWGTQYF. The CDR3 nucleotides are TGTGCCAGCAGCTTTACCCCGGGTTGGGGGACCCAGTACTTC.

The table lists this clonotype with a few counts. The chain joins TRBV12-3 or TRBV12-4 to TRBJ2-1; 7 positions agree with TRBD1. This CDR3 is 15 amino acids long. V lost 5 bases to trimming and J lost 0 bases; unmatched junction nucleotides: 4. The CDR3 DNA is TGTGCCAGCAGTAGACAGGGAATCTCCTACAATGAGCAGTTCTTC. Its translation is CASSRQGISYNEQFF.

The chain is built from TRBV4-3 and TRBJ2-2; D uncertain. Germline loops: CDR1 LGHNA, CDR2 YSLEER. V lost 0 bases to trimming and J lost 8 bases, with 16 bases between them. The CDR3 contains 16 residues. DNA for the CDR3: TGCGCCAGCAGCCAAGAACGCGGCGGTTCGGCTGGGGAGCTGTTTTTT. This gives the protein CASSQERGGSAGELFF.

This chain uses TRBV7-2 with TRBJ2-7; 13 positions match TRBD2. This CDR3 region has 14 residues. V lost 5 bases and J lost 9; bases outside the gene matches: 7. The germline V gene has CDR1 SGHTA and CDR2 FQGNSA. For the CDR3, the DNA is TGTGCCAGCAGCACGACTAGCGGGAGGCTAAGGCAGTACTTC. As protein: CASSTTSGRLRQYF.

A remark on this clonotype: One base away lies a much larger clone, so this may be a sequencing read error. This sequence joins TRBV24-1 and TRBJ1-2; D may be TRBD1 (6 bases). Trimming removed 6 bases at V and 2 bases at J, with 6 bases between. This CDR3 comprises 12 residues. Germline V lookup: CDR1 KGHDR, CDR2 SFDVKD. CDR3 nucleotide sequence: TGTGCCACCAGTCAGGGGAACTATGGCTACACCTTC. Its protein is CATSQGNYGYTF.

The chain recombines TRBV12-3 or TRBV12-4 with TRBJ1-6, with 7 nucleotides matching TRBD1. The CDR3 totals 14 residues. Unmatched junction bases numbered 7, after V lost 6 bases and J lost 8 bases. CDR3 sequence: CASSRDRGYSPLHF. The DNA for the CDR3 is TGTGCCAGCAGCAGGGACAGAGGATATTCACCCCTCCACTTT.

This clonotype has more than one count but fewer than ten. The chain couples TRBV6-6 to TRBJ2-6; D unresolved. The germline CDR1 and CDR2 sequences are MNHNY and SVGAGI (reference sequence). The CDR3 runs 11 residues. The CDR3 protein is CVCSGANVLTF. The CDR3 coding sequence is TGTGTCTGCTCTGGGGCCAACGTCCTGACTTTC.

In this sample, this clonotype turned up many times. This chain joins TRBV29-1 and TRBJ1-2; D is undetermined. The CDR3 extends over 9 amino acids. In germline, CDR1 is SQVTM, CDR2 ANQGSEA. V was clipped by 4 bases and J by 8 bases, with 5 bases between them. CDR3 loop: CSVGGGYTF. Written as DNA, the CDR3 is TGCAGCGTTGGAGGGGGCTACACCTTC.

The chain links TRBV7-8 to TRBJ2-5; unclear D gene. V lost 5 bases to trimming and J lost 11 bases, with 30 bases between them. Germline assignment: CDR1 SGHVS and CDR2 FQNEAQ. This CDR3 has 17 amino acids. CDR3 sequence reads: CASSDLAGPWASYGQYF. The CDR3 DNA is TGTGCCAGCAGCGACTTGGCAGGTCCTTGGGCCTCCTACGGGCAGTACTTC.

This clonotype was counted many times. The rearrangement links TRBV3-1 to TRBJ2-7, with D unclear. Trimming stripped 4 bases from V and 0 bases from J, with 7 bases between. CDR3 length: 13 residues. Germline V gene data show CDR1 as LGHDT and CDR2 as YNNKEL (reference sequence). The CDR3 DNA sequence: TGTGCCAGCAGCCGCCAGAGCTCCTACGAGCAGTACTTC. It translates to CASSRQSSYEQYF.